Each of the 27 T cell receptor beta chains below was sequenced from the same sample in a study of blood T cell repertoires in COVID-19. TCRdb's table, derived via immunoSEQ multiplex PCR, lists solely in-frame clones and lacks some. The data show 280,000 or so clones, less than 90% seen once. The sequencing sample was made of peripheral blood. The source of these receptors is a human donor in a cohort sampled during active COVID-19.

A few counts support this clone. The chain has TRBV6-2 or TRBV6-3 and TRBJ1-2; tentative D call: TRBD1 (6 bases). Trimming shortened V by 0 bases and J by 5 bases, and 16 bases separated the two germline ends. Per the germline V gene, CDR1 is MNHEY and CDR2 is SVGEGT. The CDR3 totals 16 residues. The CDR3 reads CASSYSKGGVPYGYTF. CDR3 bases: TGTGCCAGCAGTTACTCGAAAGGGGGAGTCCCTTATGGCTACACCTTC.

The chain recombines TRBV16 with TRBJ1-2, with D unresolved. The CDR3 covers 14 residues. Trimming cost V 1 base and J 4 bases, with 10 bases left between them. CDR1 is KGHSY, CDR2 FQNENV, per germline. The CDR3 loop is CASSQLGGPYGYTF. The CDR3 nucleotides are TGTGCCAGCAGCCAATTGGGCGGGCCCTATGGCTACACCTTC.

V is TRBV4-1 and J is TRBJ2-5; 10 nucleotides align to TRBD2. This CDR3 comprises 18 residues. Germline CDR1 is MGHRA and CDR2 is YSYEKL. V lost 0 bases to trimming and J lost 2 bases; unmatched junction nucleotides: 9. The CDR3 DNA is TGCGCCAGCAGCCAAGACGATCTAGCGGGAGTTCGGCAAGAGACCCAGTACTTC. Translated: CASSQDDLAGVRQETQYF.

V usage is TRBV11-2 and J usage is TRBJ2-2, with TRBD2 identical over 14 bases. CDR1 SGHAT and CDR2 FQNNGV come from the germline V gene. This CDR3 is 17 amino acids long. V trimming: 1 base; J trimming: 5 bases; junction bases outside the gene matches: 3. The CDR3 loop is CASSLGGTSGRTGELFF. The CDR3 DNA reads TGTGCCAGCAGCTTAGGCGGGACTAGCGGGAGAACCGGGGAGCTGTTTTTT.

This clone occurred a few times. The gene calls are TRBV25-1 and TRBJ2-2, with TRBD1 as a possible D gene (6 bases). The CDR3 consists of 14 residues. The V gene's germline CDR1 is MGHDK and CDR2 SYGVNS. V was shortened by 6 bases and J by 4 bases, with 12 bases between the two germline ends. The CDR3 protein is CASRDTGFTGELFF. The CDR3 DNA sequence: TGTGCCAGCAGAGACACAGGGTTCACCGGGGAGCTGTTTTTT.

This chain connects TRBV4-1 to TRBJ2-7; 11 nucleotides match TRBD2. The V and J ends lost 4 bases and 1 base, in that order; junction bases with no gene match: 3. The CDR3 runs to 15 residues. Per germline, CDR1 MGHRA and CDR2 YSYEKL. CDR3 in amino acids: CASSLRTSGSYEQYF. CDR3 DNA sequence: TGCGCCAGCAGCCTTAGGACTAGCGGGTCCTACGAGCAGTACTTC.

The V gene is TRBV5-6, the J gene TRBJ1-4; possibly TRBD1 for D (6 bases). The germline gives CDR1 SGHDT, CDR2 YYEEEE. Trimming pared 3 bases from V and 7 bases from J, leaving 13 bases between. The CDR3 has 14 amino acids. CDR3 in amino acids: CASSSRGGFEKLFF. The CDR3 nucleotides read TGTGCCAGCAGCTCCAGGGGCGGTTTTGAAAAACTGTTTTTT.

This CDR3 is CASSQGLARETQYF. As DNA, the CDR3 is TGTGCCAGCAGCCAGGGACTAGCGCGAGAGACCCAGTACTTC. The chain has TRBV6-2 or TRBV6-3 and TRBJ2-5; TRBD2 matches at 10 bases. This CDR3 has 14 residues. Germline V gene lookup returns CDR1 MNHEY and CDR2 SVGEGT. With V trimmed by 6 bases and J by 4 bases, 5 bases remained unmatched.

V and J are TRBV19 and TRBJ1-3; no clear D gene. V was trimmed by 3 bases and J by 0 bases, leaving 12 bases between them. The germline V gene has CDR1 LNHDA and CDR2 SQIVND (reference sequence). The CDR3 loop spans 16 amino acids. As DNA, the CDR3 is TGTGCCAGTAGTATGGAGTTCGCGCTCTCTGGAAACACCATATATTTT. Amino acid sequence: CASSMEFALSGNTIYF.

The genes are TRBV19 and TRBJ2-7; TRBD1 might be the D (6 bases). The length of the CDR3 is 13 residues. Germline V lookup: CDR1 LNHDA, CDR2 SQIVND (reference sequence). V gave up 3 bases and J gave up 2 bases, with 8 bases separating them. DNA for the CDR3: TGTGCCAGTAGTATCAGGGGTCCCTACGAGCAGTACTTC. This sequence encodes CASSIRGPYEQYF.

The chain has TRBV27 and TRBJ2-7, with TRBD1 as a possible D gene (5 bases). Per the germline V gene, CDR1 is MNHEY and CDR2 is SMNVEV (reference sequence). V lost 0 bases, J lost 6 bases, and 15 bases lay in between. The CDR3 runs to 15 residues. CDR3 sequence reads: CASSLSRTRTGEQYF. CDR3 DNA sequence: TGTGCCAGCAGTTTATCCCGGACACGCACTGGCGAGCAGTACTTC.

The CDR3 DNA sequence: TGTGCCAGCAGTTTACTTTTGGGACAGGGTGGTGGCTACACCTTC. Protein: CASSLLLGQGGGYTF. V gene TRBV2 combines with J gene TRBJ1-2, with TRBD1 matching 9 bases. CDR3 length: 15 amino acids. The trim removed 5 bases at V and 7 bases at J, leaving 11 bases unmatched. Looked up from germline, CDR1 is SNHLY and CDR2 is FYNNEI.

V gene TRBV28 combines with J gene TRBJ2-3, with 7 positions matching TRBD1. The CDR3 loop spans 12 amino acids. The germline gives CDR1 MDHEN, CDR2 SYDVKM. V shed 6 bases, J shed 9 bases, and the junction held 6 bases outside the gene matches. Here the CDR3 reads CASRLSGGTQYF. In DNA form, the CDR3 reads TGTGCCAGCAGGCTATCAGGGGGAACGCAGTATTTT.

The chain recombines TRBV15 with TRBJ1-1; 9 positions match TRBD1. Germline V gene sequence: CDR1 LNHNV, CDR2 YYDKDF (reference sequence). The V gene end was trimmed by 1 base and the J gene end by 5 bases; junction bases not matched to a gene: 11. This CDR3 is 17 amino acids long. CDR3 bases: TGTGCCACCAGCAGAGGATGGGACAGGGCTAGGAGGACTGAAGCTTTCTTT. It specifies CATSRGWDRARRTEAFF.

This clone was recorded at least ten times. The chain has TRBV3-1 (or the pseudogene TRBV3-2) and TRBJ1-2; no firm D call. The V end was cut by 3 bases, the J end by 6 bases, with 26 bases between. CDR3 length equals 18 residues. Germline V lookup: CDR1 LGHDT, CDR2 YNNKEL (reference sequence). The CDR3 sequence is CASSQVLSTASLSHGYTF. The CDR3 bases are TGTGCCAGCAGCCAGGTACTATCAACTGCGTCGTTATCCCATGGCTACACCTTC.

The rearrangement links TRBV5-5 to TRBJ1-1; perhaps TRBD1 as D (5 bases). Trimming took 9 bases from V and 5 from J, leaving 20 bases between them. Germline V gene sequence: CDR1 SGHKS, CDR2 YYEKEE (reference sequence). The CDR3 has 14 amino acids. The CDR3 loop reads CATYPGGGGTEAFF. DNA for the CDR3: TGTGCCACCTACCCGGGGGGGGGAGGTACTGAAGCTTTCTTT.

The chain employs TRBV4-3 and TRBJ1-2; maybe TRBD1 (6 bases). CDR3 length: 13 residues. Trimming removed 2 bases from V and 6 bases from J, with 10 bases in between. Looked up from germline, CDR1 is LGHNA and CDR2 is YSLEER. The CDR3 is CASSQQQGHGYTF. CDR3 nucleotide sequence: TGCGCCAGCAGCCAACAACAGGGCCATGGCTACACCTTC.

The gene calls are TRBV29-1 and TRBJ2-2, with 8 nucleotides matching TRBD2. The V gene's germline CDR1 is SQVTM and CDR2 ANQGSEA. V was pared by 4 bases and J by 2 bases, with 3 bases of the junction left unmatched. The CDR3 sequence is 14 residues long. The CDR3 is CSVVVAGNTGELFF. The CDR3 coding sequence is TGCAGCGTTGTAGTAGCGGGAAACACCGGGGAGCTGTTTTTT.

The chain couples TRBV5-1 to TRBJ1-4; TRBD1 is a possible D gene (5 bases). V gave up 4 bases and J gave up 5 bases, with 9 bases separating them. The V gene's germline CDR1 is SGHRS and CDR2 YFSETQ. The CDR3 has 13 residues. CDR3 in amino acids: CASSGGLNEKLFF. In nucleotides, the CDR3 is TGCGCCAGCAGCGGGGGACTGAATGAAAAACTGTTTTTT. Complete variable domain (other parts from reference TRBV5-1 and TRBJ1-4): KAGVTQTPRYLIKTRGQQVTLSCSPISGHRSVSWYQQTPGQGLQFLFEYFSETQRNKGNFPGRFSGRQFSNSRSEMNVSTLELGDSALYLCASSGGLNEKLFFGSGTQLSVL.

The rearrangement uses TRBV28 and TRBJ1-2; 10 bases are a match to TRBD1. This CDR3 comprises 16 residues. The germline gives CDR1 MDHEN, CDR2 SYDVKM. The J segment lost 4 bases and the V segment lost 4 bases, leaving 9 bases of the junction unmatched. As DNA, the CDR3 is TGTGCCAGCAGTTCTGGACAGGGGGTGAGTGGCTATGGCTACACCTTC. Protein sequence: CASSSGQGVSGYGYTF.

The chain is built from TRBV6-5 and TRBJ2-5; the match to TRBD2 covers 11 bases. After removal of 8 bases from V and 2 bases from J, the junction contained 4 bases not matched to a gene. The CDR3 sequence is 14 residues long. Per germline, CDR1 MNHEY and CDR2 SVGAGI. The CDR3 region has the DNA TGTGCCAGCGCGGTAGCGGGAGGGCAAGAGACCCAGTACTTC. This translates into CASAVAGGQETQYF.

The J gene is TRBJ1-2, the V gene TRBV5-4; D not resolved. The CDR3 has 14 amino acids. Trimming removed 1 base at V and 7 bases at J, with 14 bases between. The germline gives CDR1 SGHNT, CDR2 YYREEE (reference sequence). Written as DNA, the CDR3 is TGTGCCAGCAGCTTGCAAGGAGTGCTCGGTGGCTACACCTTC. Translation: CASSLQGVLGGYTF. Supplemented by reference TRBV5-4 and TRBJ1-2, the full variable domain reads ETGVTQSPTHLIKTRGQQVTLRCSSQSGHNTVSWYQQALGQGPQFIFQYYREEENGRGNFPPRFSGLQFPNYSSELNVNALELDDSALYLCASSLQGVLGGYTFGSGTRLTVV.

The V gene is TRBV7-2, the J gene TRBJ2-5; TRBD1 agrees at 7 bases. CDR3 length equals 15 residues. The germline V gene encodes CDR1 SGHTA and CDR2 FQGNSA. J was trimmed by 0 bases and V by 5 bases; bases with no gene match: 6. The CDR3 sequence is CASSPQQGYQETQYF. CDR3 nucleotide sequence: TGTGCCAGCAGCCCCCAACAGGGGTACCAAGAGACCCAGTACTTC.

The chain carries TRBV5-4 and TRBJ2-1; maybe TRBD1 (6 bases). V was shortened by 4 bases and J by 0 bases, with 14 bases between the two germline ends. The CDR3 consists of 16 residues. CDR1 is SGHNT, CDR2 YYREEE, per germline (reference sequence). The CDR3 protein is CASSIRQASSYNEQFF. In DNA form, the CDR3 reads TGTGCCAGCAGCATCCGACAGGCTAGCTCCTACAATGAGCAGTTCTTC.

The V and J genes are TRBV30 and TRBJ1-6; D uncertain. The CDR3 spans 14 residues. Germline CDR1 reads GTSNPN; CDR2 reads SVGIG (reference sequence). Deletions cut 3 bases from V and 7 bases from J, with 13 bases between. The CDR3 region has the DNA TGTGCCTGGAGGGGAGGGTTACCAAATTCACCCCTCCACTTT. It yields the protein CAWRGGLPNSPLHF.

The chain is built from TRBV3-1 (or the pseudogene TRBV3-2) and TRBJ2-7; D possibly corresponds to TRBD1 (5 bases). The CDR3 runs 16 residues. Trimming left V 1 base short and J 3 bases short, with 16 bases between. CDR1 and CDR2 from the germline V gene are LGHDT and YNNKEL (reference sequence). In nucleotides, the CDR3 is TGTGCCAGCAGCCAAGCGTACAGGACATTCCACTACGAGCAGTACTTC. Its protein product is CASSQAYRTFHYEQYF.

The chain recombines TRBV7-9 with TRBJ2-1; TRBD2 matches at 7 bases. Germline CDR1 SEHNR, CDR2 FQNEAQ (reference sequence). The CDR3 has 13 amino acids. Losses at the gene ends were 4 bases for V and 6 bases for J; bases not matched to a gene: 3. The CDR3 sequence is CASSSRLANEQFF. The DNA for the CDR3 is TGTGCCAGCAGCTCTCGACTAGCCAATGAGCAGTTCTTC.